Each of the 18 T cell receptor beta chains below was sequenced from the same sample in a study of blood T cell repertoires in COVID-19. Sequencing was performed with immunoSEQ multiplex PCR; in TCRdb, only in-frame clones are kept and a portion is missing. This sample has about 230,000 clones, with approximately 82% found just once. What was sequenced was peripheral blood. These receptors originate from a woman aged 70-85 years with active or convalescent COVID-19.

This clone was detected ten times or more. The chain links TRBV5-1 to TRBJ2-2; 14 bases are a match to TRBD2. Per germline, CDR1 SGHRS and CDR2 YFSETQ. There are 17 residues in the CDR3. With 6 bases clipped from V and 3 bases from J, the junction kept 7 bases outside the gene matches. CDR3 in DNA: TGCGCCAGCATTAGTGGGACTAGCGGGAGCTACACCGGGGAGCTGTTTTTT. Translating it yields CASISGTSGSYTGELFF.

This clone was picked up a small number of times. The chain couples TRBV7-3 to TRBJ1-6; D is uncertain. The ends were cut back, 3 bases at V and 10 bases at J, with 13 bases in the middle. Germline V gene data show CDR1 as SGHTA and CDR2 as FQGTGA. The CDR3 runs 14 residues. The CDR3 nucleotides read TGTGCCAGCAGCTTGGAGGGAATGCGCTCACCCCTCCACTTT. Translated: CASSLEGMRSPLHF.

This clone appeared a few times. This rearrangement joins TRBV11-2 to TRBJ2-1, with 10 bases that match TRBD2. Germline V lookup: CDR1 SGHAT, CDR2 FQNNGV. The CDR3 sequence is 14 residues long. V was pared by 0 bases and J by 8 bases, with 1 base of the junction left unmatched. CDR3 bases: TGTGCCAGCAGCTTAGATGGGACTAGCGATGAGCAGTTCTTC. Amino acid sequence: CASSLDGTSDEQFF.

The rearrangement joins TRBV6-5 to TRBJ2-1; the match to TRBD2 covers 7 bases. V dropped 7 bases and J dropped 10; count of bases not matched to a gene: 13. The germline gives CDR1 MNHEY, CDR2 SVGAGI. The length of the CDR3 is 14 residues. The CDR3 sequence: CASTPLYLAEEQFF. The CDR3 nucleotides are TGTGCCAGCACCCCACTTTATCTAGCGGAAGAGCAGTTCTTC.

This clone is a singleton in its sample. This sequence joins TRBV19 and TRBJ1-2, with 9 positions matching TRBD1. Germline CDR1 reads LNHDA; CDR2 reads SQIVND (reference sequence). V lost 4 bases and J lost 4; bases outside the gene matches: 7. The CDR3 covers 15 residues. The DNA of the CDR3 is TGTGCCAGTAGTACCGGGACAGGGAACCTCTATGGCTACACCTTC. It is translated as CASSTGTGNLYGYTF.

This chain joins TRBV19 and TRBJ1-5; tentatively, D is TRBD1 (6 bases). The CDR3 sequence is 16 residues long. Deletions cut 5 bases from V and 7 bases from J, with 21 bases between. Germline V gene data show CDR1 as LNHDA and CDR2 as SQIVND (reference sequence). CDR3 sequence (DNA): TGTGCCAGTAGTCCCCGAGCGGAGCCTAGGGGGCAGCCCCAGCATTTT. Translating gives CASSPRAEPRGQPQHF.

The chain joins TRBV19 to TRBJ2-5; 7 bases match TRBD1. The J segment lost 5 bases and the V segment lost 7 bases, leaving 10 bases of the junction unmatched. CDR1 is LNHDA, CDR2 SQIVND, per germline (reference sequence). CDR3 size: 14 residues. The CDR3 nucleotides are TGTGCCAGTACTGATCCCGGGACAGTGGAGACCCAGTACTTC. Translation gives CASTDPGTVETQYF.

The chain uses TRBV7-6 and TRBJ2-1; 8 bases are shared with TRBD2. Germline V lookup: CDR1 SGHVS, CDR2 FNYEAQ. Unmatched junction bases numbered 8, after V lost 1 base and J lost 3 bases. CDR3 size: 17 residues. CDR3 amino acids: CASSLGVGGGNYNEQFF. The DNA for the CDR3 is TGTGCCAGCAGCTTAGGGGTAGGCGGGGGGAACTACAATGAGCAGTTCTTC.

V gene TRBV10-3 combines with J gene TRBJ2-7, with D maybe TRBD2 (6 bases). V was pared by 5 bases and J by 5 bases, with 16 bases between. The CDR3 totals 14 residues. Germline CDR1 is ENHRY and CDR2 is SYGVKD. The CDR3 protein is CAISQLAQGHEQYF. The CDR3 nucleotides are TGTGCCATCAGTCAACTAGCCCAAGGCCACGAGCAGTACTTC.

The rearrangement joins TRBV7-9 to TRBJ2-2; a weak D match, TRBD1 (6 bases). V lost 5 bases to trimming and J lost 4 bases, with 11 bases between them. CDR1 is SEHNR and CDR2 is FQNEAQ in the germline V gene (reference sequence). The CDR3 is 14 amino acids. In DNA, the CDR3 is TGTGCCAGCAGCGCGACAGGAGCCACCGGGGAGCTGTTTTTT. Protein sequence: CASSATGATGELFF.

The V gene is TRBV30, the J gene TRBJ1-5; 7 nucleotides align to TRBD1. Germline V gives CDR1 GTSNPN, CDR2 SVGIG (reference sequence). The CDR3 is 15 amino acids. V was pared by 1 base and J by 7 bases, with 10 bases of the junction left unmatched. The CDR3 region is CAWSGNNRGGQPQHF. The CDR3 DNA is TGTGCCTGGAGTGGGAATAACAGGGGTGGGCAGCCCCAGCATTTT.

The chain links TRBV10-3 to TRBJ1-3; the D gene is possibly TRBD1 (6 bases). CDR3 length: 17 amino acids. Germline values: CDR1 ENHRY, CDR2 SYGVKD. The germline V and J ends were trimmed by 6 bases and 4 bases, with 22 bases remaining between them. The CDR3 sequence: CAIRNQGPASGGNTIYF. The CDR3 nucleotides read TGTGCCATCAGGAATCAGGGGCCGGCAAGCGGCGGAAACACCATATATTTT.

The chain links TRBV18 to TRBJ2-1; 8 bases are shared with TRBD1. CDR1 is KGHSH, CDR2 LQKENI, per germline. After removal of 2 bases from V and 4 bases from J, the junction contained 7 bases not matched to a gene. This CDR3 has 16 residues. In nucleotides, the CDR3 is TGTGCCAGCTCACCAGGACAGGGCGTGGGATACAATGAGCAGTTCTTC. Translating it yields CASSPGQGVGYNEQFF.

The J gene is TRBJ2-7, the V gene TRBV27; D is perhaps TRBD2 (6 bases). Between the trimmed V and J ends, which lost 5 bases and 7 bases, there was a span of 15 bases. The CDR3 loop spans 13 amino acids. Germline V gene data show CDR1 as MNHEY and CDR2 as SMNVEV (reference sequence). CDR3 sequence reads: CASSTGLGGEQYF. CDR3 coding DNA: TGTGCCAGCAGTACGGGACTTGGGGGAGAGCAGTACTTC.

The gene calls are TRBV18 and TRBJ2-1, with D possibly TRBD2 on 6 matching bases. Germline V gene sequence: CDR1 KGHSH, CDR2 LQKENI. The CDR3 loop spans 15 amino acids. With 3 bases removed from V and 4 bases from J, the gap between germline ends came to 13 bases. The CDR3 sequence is CASSPGGALYNEQFF. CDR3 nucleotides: TGTGCCAGCTCACCTGGAGGGGCACTATACAATGAGCAGTTCTTC.

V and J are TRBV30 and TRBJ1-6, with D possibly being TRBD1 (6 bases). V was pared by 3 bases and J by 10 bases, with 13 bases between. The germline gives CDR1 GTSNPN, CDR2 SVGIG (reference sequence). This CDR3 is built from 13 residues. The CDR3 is CAWRGGARSPLHF. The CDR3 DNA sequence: TGTGCCTGGAGAGGGGGGGCTCGGTCACCCCTCCACTTT. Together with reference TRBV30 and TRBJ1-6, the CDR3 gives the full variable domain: SQTIHQWPATLVQPVGSPLSLECTVEGTSNPNLYWYRQAAGRGLQLLFYSVGIGQISSEVPQNLSASRPQDRQFILSSKKLLLSDSGFYLCAWRGGARSPLHFGNGTRLTVT.

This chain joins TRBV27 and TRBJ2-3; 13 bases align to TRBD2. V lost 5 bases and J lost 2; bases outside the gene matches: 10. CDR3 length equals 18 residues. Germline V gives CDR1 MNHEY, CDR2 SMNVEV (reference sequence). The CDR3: CASSKTSGRARNTDTQYF. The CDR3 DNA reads TGTGCCAGCAGTAAAACTAGCGGGAGGGCCCGGAACACAGATACGCAGTATTTT.

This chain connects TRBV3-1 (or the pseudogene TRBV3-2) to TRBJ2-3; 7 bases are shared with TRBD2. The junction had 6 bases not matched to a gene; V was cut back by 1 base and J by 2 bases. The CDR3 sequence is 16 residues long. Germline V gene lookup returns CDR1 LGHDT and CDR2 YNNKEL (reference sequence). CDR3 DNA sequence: TGTGCCAGCAGCCAAGGTTCTAGCGGCCTCACAGATACGCAGTATTTT. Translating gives CASSQGSSGLTDTQYF.